Given below is one T cell receptor (beta chain) in context. Its antigen is as yet unknown. Amplification used 60 Vbeta primers and 13 Jbeta primers. Produced via immunoSEQ multiplex PCR; TCRdb's table is partial and in-frame only. The profile shows roughly 160,000 clones, roughly 80% of them singletons. This record comes from a study of cytomegalovirus exposure and HLA in healthy donors. Turning to the study itself: An analysis done earlier identified more than 90 million unique TCR beta sequences from about 179 million T cells. Study-level results: Later analysis found that TCR beta chains associated with HLA were more clonally expanded than other, equally common chains.

The CDR3 has 11 amino acids. The sequenced material came from PBMCs. This receptor was taken from a man aged 30-40 years in good health and CMV-seronegative. The chain combines TRBV21-1 with TRBJ1-5. TRBV21-1 is a listed pseudogene. The CDR3 coding sequence is TGTGCCAGCAGCAACTATCAGCCCCAGCATTTT. Translation gives CASSNYQPQHF.